These 12 T cell receptor beta chains were sequenced from one sample in a study of shared clonotypes between healthy human individuals. Using immunoSEQ multiplex PCR, the repertoire was profiled, and TCRdb retains in-frame clones only, with some absent. This table holds approximately 2,000,000 clones, about 90% found once. The specimen was naive CD4+ T cells from PBMCs. Subset indicated: CD45RA+ positively selected. The receptor source for this set is a man between 18 and 29 years old in good health. Some clones in this sample may be carry-over from other donors' samples.

The chain uses TRBV28 and TRBJ2-5, with 10 bases identical to TRBD1. This CDR3 has 14 residues. Losses at the gene ends were 4 bases for V and 5 bases for J; bases not matched to a gene: 4. Germline values: CDR1 MDHEN, CDR2 SYDVKM. The CDR3 DNA reads TGTGCCAGCAGTTGGACAGGGGGAACTGAGACCCAGTACTTC. Protein sequence: CASSWTGGTETQYF.

The chain links TRBV12-5 to TRBJ2-2, with D perhaps TRBD2 (6 bases). Germline assignment: CDR1 LGHNT and CDR2 FRNRAP. This CDR3 comprises 14 residues. V was pared by 6 bases and J by 6 bases, with 14 bases between. The CDR3 region has the DNA TGTGCTAGTGGGGGATTGGGGGACTCCGGGGAGCTGTTTTTT. This gives the protein CASGGLGDSGELFF.

This chain uses TRBV28 with TRBJ1-1, with D uncertain. In germline, CDR1 is MDHEN, CDR2 SYDVKM. This CDR3 is built from 12 residues. V shed 3 bases and J shed 7 bases, with 9 bases lying between them. CDR3 sequence (DNA): TGTGCCAGCAGTTTTGTCCGGAATGAAGCTTTCTTT. Its translation: CASSFVRNEAFF.

This rearrangement joins TRBV19 to TRBJ1-5; tentative D call: TRBD1 (5 bases). Germline CDR1 reads LNHDA; CDR2 reads SQIVND (reference sequence). The CDR3 is 16 amino acids. Trimming shortened V by 3 bases and J by 2 bases, and 14 bases separated the two germline ends. DNA for the CDR3: TGTGCCAGTAGTATCGATCTTGGCAGGGGCAATCAGCCCCAGCATTTT. Translated: CASSIDLGRGNQPQHF.

The V call is TRBV28, the J call TRBJ1-1; D call uncertain. V dropped 5 bases and J dropped 7 bases, with 8 bases sitting between them. The CDR3 covers 11 residues. Germline V gene sequence: CDR1 MDHEN, CDR2 SYDVKM. CDR3 nucleotide sequence: TGTGCCAGCAGTACCCGGGATGAAGCTTTCTTT. Residues: CASSTRDEAFF. Based on the CDR3 plus reference TRBV28 and TRBJ1-1, the full variable domain is DVKVTQSSRYLVKRTGEKVFLECVQDMDHENMFWYRQDPGLGLRLIYFSYDVKMKEKGDIPEGYSVSREKKERFSLILESASTNQTSMYLCASSTRDEAFFGQGTRLTVV.

To note about this clone: The sample holds other DNA sequences that translate to the same CDR3. This rearrangement joins TRBV12-5 to TRBJ2-1; D remains ambiguous. Germline loops: CDR1 LGHNT, CDR2 FRNRAP. Deletions cut 1 base from V and 4 bases from J, with 2 bases between. The CDR3 length is 12 residues. In nucleotides, the CDR3 is TGTGCTAGTGGTTTGGGATACAATGAGCAGTTCTTC. It codes for CASGLGYNEQFF.

The genes are TRBV6-5 and TRBJ2-5; weak D call: TRBD2 (6 bases). Looked up from germline, CDR1 is MNHEY and CDR2 is SVGAGI. The CDR3 runs to 15 residues. V was shortened by 2 bases and J by 7 bases, with 17 bases between the two germline ends. The CDR3 bases are TGTGCCAGCAGTTACGTGGGCCCTCAGGAGGGGACCCAGTACTTC. It codes for CASSYVGPQEGTQYF.

The chain has TRBV29-1 and TRBJ1-4; D is perhaps TRBD1 (6 bases). Deletions cut 2 bases from V and 8 bases from J, with 12 bases between. Germline V gives CDR1 SQVTM, CDR2 ANQGSEA. The CDR3 totals 13 residues. CDR3 nucleotide sequence: TGCAGCGTTGAACAGGGGTTTGGCGAAAAACTGTTTTTT. Translated, it gives CSVEQGFGEKLFF.

Remarks on this clone: This specimen includes other DNA sequences encoding the same CDR3. The chain employs TRBV9 and TRBJ2-7; 7 nucleotides align to TRBD2. CDR3 length equals 14 residues. CDR1 is SGDLS, CDR2 YYNGEE, per germline. Unmatched junction bases numbered 4, after V lost 2 bases and J lost 2 bases. CDR3 DNA sequence: TGTGCCAGCAGCGTGTCCGGGAGGACCTACGAGCAGTACTTC. Translated: CASSVSGRTYEQYF.

The genes are TRBV4-2 and TRBJ2-1, with 8 bases matching TRBD2. Germline CDR1 and CDR2: LGHNA and YNFKEQ. The V gene end was trimmed by 5 bases and the J gene end by 5 bases; junction bases not matched to a gene: 8. The CDR3 has 15 amino acids. The CDR3 DNA sequence: TGTGCCAGCAGCACTCTGGCGGGGGGTAACAATGAGCAGTTCTTC. Amino acids: CASSTLAGGNNEQFF.

The gene calls are TRBV11-2 and TRBJ2-4, with D perhaps matching TRBD2 (6 bases). The CDR3 has 16 residues. Germline values: CDR1 SGHAT, CDR2 FQNNGV. V was clipped by 5 bases and J by 6 bases, with 20 bases between them. The DNA for the CDR3 is TGTGCCAGCAGCCCCGAGTGGGGGGAGATGGGAAACATTCAGTACTTC. Amino acids: CASSPEWGEMGNIQYF.

V usage is TRBV15 and J usage is TRBJ2-3; weak D call: TRBD1 (6 bases). This CDR3 region has 14 residues. Trimming cost V 6 bases and J 2 bases, with 12 bases left between them. Per germline, CDR1 LNHNV and CDR2 YYDKDF (reference sequence). Here the CDR3 DNA reads TGTGCCACCAGGGTGAGGGGGTCCACAGATACGCAGTATTTT. Translating gives CATRVRGSTDTQYF.